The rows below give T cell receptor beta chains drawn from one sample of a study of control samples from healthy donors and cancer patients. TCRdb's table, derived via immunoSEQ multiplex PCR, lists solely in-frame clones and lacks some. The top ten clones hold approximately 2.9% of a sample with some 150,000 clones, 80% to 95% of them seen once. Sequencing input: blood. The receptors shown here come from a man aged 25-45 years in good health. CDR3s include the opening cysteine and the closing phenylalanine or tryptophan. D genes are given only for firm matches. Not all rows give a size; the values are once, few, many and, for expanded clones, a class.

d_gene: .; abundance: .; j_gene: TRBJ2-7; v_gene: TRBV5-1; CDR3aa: CASSFGQGSSYEQYF; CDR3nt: TGCGCCAGCAGCTTTGGCCAGGGATCATCCTACGAGCAGTACTTC
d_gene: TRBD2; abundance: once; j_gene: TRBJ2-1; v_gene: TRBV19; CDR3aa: CASSIGGAINEQFF; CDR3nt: TGTGCCAGTAGTATCGGGGGGGCGATCAATGAGCAGTTCTTC
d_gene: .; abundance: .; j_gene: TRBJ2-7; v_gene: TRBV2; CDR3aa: CASSVYRKSSYEQYF; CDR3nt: TGTGCCAGCAGTGTTTATAGGAAGAGCTCCTACGAGCAGTACTTC
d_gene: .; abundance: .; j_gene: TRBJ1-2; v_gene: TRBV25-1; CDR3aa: CASSGGAGGYTF; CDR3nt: TGTGCCAGCAGTGGGGGCGCCGGTGGCTACACCTTC
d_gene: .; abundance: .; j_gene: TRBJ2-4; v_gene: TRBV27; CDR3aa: CASRAQGGVQYF; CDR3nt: TGTGCCAGCAGAGCCCAGGGGGGCGTTCAGTACTTC
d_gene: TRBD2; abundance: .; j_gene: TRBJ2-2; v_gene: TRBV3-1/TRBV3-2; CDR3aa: CASSQDTGTSGGPWTGELFF; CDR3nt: TGTGCCAGCAGCCAAGATACCGGGACTAGCGGGGGGCCCTGGACCGGGGAGCTGTTTTTT
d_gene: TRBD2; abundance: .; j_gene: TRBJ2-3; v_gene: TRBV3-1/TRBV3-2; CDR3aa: CASSPGTIPSDTQYF; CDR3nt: TGTGCCAGCAGCCCAGGGACTATTCCGTCAGATACGCAGTATTTT
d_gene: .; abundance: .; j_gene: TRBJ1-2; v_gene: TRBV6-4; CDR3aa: CASPQDSNYGYTF; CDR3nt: TGTGCCAGCCCGCAGGACAGTAACTATGGCTACACCTTC
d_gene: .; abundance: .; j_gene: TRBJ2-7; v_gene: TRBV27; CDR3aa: CASSLGPGTYEQYF; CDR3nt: TGTGCCAGCAGTTTAGGCCCAGGGACCTACGAGCAGTACTTC
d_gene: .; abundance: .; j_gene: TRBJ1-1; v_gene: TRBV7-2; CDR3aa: CASSLIQSTEAFF; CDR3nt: TGTGCCAGCAGCTTAATACAGTCTACTGAAGCTTTCTTT
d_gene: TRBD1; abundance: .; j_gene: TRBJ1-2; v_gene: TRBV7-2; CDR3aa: CASSPRDRARGYTF; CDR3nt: TGTGCCAGCAGCCCAAGGGACAGGGCGAGGGGCTACACCTTC
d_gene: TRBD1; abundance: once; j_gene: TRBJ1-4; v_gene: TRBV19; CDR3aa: CASSTYRDRNEKLFF; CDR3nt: TGTGCCAGTAGTACTTACCGGGACAGGAATGAAAAACTGTTTTTT
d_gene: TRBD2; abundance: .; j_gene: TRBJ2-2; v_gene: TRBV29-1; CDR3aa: CSVKKRGEENTGELFF; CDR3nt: TGCAGCGTTAAAAAGCGGGGGGAAGAGAACACCGGGGAGCTGTTTTTT
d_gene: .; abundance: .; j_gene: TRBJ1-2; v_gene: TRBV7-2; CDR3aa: CASSLDGGQGRSYTF; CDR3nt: TGTGCCAGCAGCTTAGACGGCGGCCAGGGTAGAAGCTACACCTTC
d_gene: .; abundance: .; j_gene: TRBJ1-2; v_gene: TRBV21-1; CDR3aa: CASRPRSYGYTF; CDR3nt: TGTGCCAGCAGACCCAGATCCTATGGCTACACCTTC
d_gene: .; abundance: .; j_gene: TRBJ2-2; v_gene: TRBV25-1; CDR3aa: CASSEGLGTNTGELFF; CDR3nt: TGTGCCAGCAGTGAGGGTTTGGGTACGAACACCGGGGAGCTGTTTTTT
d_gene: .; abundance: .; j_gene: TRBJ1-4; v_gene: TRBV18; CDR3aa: CASSPRQLNEKLFF; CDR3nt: TGTGCCAGCTCACCTAGACAGCTTAATGAAAAACTGTTTTTT
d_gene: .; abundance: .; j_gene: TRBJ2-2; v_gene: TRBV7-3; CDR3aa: CASSQLPGANTGELFF; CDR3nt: TGTGCCAGCAGCCAACTACCGGGGGCGAACACCGGGGAGCTGTTTTTT
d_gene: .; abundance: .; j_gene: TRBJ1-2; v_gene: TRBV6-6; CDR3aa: CASSLDPTGYNYGYTF; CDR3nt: TGTGCCAGCAGTCTCGATCCGACAGGCTATAACTATGGCTACACCTTC
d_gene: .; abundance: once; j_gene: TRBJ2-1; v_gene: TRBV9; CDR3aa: CASSVALTDSSYNEQFF; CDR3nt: TGTGCCAGCAGCGTAGCTTTGACAGACAGCTCCTACAATGAGCAGTTCTTC
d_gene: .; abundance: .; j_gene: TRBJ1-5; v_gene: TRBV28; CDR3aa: CASSSTITRTLDSNQPQHF; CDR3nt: TGTGCCAGCAGTTCAACTATTACCAGGACACTAGATAGCAATCAGCCCCAGCATTTT
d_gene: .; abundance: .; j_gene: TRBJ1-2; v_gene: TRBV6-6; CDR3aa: CASSTHITSDPYGYTF; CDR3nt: TGTGCCAGCAGTACTCACATCACCAGTGATCCCTATGGCTACACCTTC
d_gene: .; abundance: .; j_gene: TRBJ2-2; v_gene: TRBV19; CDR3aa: CASSPQGIGELFF; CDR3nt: TGTGCCAGTAGTCCGCAGGGTATCGGGGAGCTGTTTTTT
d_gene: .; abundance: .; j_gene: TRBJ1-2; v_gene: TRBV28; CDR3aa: CASSLMGQRMGGYTF; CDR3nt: TGTGCCAGCAGTTTAATGGGACAAAGGATGGGTGGCTACACCTTC
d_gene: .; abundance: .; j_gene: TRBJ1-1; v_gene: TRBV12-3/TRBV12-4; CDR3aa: CASTTGLGAEAFF; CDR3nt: TGTGCCAGCACTACGGGGTTGGGAGCTGAAGCTTTCTTT
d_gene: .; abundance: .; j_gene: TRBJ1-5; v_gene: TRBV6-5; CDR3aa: CASRTAGAQPQHF; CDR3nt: TGTGCCAGCAGGACAGCAGGGGCTCAGCCCCAGCATTTT
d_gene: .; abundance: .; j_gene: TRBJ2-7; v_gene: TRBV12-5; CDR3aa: CASGPPQSYEQYF; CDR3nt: TGTGCTAGTGGCCCACCACAGTCCTACGAGCAGTACTTC
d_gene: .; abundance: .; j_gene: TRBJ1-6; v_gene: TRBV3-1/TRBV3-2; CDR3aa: CASSQRFGGNSPLHF; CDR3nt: TGTGCCAGCAGCCAAAGGTTCGGGGGGAATTCACCCCTCCACTTT
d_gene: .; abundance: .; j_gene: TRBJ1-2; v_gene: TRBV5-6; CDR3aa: CASSTPGKLTYGYTF; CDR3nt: TGTGCCAGTTCAACGCCGGGGAAATTGACTTATGGCTACACCTTC
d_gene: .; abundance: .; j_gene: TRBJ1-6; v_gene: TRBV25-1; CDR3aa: CASSEIGWNNSPLHF; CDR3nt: TGTGCCAGCAGTGAGATTGGGTGGAATAATTCACCCCTCCACTTT
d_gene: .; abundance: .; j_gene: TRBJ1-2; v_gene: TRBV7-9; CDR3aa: CASSLDTTNYGYTF; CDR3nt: TGTGCCAGCAGCTTAGACACTACTAACTATGGCTACACCTTC
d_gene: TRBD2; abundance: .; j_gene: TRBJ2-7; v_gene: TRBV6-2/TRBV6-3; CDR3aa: CASSWKLTSGGALDYEQYF; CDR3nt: TGTGCCAGCAGTTGGAAGCTGACTAGCGGGGGGGCCTTGGACTACGAGCAGTACTTC
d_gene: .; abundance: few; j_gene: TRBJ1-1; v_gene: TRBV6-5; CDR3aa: CASSRVGTEAFF; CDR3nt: TGTGCCAGCTCTCGGGTGGGCACTGAAGCTTTCTTT
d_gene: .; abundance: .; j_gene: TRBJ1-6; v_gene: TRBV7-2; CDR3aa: CASSFGLISYNSPLHF; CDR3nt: TGTGCCAGCAGCTTCGGACTGATCTCCTATAATTCACCCCTCCACTTT
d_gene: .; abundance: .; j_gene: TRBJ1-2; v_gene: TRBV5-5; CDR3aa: CASSLVAGEGYGYTF; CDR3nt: TGTGCCAGCAGCTTGGTCGCGGGGGAGGGCTATGGCTACACCTTC
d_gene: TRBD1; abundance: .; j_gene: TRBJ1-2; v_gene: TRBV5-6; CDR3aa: CASRSGTASPYGYTF; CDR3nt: TGTGCCAGCAGGTCCGGGACAGCGAGTCCCTATGGCTACACCTTC
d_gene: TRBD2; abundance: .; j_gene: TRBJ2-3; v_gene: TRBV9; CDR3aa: CATGTTSTDTQYF; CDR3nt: TGTGCCACCGGGACTACTAGCACAGATACGCAGTATTTT
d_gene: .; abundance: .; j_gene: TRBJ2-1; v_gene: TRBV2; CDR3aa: CASSDQYNEQFF; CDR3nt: TGTGCCAGCAGTGACCAGTACAATGAGCAGTTCTTC
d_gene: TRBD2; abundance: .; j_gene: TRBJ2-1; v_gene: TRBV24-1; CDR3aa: CATSAYRTSGEYNEQFF; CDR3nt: TGTGCCACCAGTGCCTATCGGACTAGCGGGGAGTACAATGAGCAGTTCTTC
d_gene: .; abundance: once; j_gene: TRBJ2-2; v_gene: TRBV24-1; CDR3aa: CATSDSAPEAVGGELFF; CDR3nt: TGTGCCACCAGTGATTCCGCTCCAGAAGCGGTTGGCGGGGAGCTGTTTTTT
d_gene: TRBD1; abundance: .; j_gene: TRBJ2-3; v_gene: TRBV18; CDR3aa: CASSPNDRVGTDTQYF; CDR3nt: TGTGCCAGCTCACCCAACGACAGGGTAGGCACAGATACGCAGTATTTT
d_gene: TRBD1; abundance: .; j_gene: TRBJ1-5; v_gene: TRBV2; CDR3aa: CASKDPGGPGSQPQHF; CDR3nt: TGTGCCAGCAAAGATCCAGGGGGTCCCGGTAGTCAGCCCCAGCATTTT
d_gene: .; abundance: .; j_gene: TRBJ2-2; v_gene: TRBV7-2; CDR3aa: CASSSSLASANTGELFF; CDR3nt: TGTGCCAGCAGCTCCTCCCTAGCGAGTGCGAACACCGGGGAGCTGTTTTTT
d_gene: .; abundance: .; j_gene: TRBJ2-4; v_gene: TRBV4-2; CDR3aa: CASSHVQGPSENIQYF; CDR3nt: TGTGCCAGCAGCCACGTACAGGGCCCTAGTGAAAACATTCAGTACTTC
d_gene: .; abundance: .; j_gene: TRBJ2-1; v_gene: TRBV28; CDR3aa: CASSFLQGGSYNEQFF; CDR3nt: TGTGCCAGCAGTTTTTTACAGGGGGGGTCCTACAATGAGCAGTTCTTC
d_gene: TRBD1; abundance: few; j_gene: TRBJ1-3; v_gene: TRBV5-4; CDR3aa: CASSLKGAGGNTIYF; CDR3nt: TGTGCCAGCAGCTTAAAGGGGGCAGGTGGAAACACCATATATTTT